The 27 T cell receptor beta chains in this list originate from one sample, sequenced in a study of read filtering for tumor transcriptome and immune sequencing. This library used 300 to 450 ng RNA and molecular barcoded adaptors spanning alpha/delta and beta/gamma chains. Using its own MiXCR run on the reads, TCRdb lists one record per CDR3 protein. The sample carries 45,000 to 50,000 distinct CDR3 sequences, about 12% recorded once. What was sequenced was a population of CD138-negative cells sorted from bone marrow. The receptor set was obtained from a donor older than 35 with multiple myeloma.

The chain uses TRBV25-1 and TRBJ1-3, with 9 positions matching TRBD1. V shed 8 bases and J 8 bases; nucleotides not matched to a gene: 7. The CDR3 spans 13 residues. CDR1 is MGHDK, CDR2 SYGVNS, per germline. In DNA, the CDR3 is TGTGCCAGCGTCGGGACAGGGAGGGACACCATATATTTT. Its translation is CASVGTGRDTIYF.

This clonotype was detected many times. The rearrangement uses TRBV28 and TRBJ1-5; no clear D. This CDR3 has 14 amino acids. Trimming cost V 4 bases and J 2 bases, with 9 bases left between them. Germline loops: CDR1 MDHEN, CDR2 SYDVKM. The CDR3 is CASSSRPGNQPQHF. The CDR3 DNA is TGTGCCAGCAGTTCCAGGCCGGGCAATCAGCCCCAGCATTTT.

Many counts were recorded for this clonotype. The rearrangement joins TRBV11-2 to TRBJ2-7; D remains ambiguous. Germline CDR1 SGHAT, CDR2 FQNNGV. The V gene lost 1 base and the J gene lost 6 bases, with 13 bases spanning the gap. The CDR3 extends over 14 amino acids. The CDR3 reads CASSLVEDGREQYF. The CDR3 DNA reads as TGTGCCAGCAGCTTAGTCGAGGACGGCCGCGAGCAGTACTTC.

Ten or more counts support this clonotype. The V gene is TRBV5-1, the J gene TRBJ2-2, with 7 bases lining up with TRBD1. This CDR3 is built from 14 residues. Trimming cost V 4 bases and J 3 bases; bases outside gene matches: 3. The germline V gene has CDR1 SGHRS and CDR2 YFSETQ. CDR3 sequence reads: CASSGDSYTGELFF. CDR3 nucleotides: TGCGCCAGCAGCGGGGACAGTTACACCGGGGAGCTGTTTTTT.

This clonotype was recorded many times. J is TRBJ1-1 and V is TRBV6-5; D is possibly TRBD1 (6 bases). Germline CDR1 is MNHEY and CDR2 is SVGAGI. The CDR3 loop spans 14 amino acids. Trimming removed 6 bases at V and 4 bases at J, with 15 bases between. The CDR3 nucleotides read TGTGCCAGCAGCCCCAGGGGTTCGAGCACTGAAGCTTTCTTT. It codes for CASSPRGSSTEAFF.

With respect to this clonotype: Given a much more abundant clone one base away, this may be a read error. The chain uses TRBV3-1 and TRBJ2-5, with 11 nucleotides matching TRBD2. Trimming cost V 8 bases and J 5 bases; bases outside gene matches: 13. Per the germline V gene, CDR1 is LGHDT and CDR2 is YNNKEL (reference sequence). The CDR3 covers 16 residues. The chain's CDR3 is CASGPKIAGGGETQYF. The CDR3 DNA sequence: TGTGCCAGCGGCCCCAAAATAGCGGGAGGGGGGGAGACCCAGTACTTC.

With regard to this clonotype: With only one base between it and a far larger clone, this is likely a read error. The chain links TRBV7-2 to TRBJ2-1; 9 nucleotides align to TRBD2. Germline V lookup: CDR1 SGHTA, CDR2 FQGNSA. CDR3 length: 19 amino acids. DNA for the CDR3: TGTGCCAGCAGCTTAGGCCTAGCGGGGACGTTCCCCCGCTACAATGTGCAGTTCTTC. Protein: CASSLGLAGTFPRYNVQFF.

This clonotype came up many times. The genes are TRBV19 and TRBJ1-2, with a tentative D call TRBD1 (6 bases). Trimming shortened V by 4 bases and J by 6 bases, and 15 bases separated the two germline ends. Germline CDR1 is LNHDA and CDR2 is SQIVND (reference sequence). The CDR3 covers 14 residues. CDR3 sequence (DNA): TGTGCCAGTAGTACCGGAGGGGGATGGCATGGCTACACCTTC. Translating it yields CASSTGGGWHGYTF. Combining the CDR3 with reference TRBV19 and TRBJ1-2 gives the whole variable domain DGGITQSPKYLFRKEGQNVTLSCEQNLNHDAMYWYRQDPGQGLRLIYYSQIVNDFQKGDIAEGYSVSREKKESFPLTVTSAQKNPTAFYLCASSTGGGWHGYTFGSGTRLTVV.

At least ten counts were recorded for this clonotype. The chain couples TRBV15 to TRBJ1-1; D unresolved. This CDR3 is 12 amino acids long. Trimming left V 4 bases short and J 4 bases short, with 7 bases between. Germline CDR1 is LNHNV and CDR2 is YYDKDF (reference sequence). CDR3 region: CATSNPGTEAFF. The CDR3 nucleotides are TGTGCCACCAGCAACCCCGGCACTGAAGCTTTCTTT.

On this clonotype itself: This may come from a read error, since a much larger clone is one base off. The chain combines TRBV10-3 with TRBJ2-1, with TRBD1 as a possible D gene (6 bases). Germline values: CDR1 ENHRY, CDR2 SYGVKD. This CDR3 has 15 residues. Here the CDR3 DNA reads TGTGCCATCAGGGGACCGGACAGAAGATCCAATGGGCAGTTCTTC. Translating it yields CAIRGPDRRSNGQFF.

The chain employs TRBV24-1 and TRBJ2-2; 14 nucleotides agree with TRBD2. Germline lookup yields CDR1 KGHDR and CDR2 SFDVKD. V was pared by 9 bases and J by 4 bases, with 0 bases of the junction left unmatched. The CDR3 sequence is 14 residues long. Written as DNA, the CDR3 is TGTGCCACCGGGACTAGCGGGAGCACCGGGGAGCTGTTTTTT. It encodes CATGTSGSTGELFF.

This chain links TRBV29-1 with TRBJ1-1; no definite D call. The CDR3 is made up of 12 amino acids. Trimming took 4 bases from V and 7 from J, leaving 13 bases between them. Germline loops: CDR1 SQVTM, CDR2 ANQGSEA. CDR3 in amino acids: CSVVAPPVEAFF. The CDR3 bases are TGCAGCGTTGTCGCACCGCCTGTTGAAGCTTTCTTT.

To note about this clonotype: A far larger clone is off by one base, so a read error is likely. J is TRBJ2-7 and V is TRBV7-8, with D tentatively TRBD1 (5 bases). CDR1 is SGHVS, CDR2 FQNEAQ, per germline. The CDR3 covers 12 residues. Here the CDR3 DNA reads TGTGCCAGCAGCGTTAACAGGCTGGAGCGGTACTTC. The encoded protein is CASSVNRLERYF.

This clonotype showed up many times. The chain recombines TRBV20-1 with TRBJ2-1; 11 bases map to TRBD2. The CDR3 sequence is 18 residues long. Trimming removed 0 bases from V and 7 bases from J; junction bases left unmatched: 14. CDR1 is DFQATT and CDR2 is SNEGSKA in the germline V gene (reference sequence). CDR3 protein: CSARDPPGGSSGGNEQFF. CDR3 nucleotide sequence: TGCAGTGCTAGAGACCCACCCGGGGGCTCTAGCGGGGGGAATGAGCAGTTCTTC.

This clonotype was seen at least ten times. The rearrangement links TRBV2 to TRBJ2-1; 11 positions match TRBD2. In germline, CDR1 is SNHLY, CDR2 FYNNEI. This CDR3 has 17 residues. V trimming: 0 bases; J trimming: 5 bases; junction bases outside the gene matches: 6. For the CDR3, the DNA is TGTGCCAGCAGTGAAGCGCAGGGACTAGCGGAGAACAATGAGCAGTTCTTC. Amino acids: CASSEAQGLAENNEQFF.

This clonotype was counted many times. The chain recombines TRBV7-9 with TRBJ2-7, with 15 bases lining up with TRBD2. Germline V gene lookup returns CDR1 SEHNR and CDR2 FQNEAQ (reference sequence). With V trimmed by 5 bases and J by 7 bases, 3 bases remained unmatched. The CDR3 runs to 14 residues. The CDR3 is CASSPGLAGGEQYF. DNA of the CDR3: TGTGCCAGCAGCCCCGGACTAGCGGGAGGGGAGCAGTACTTC. The full variable domain, with the rest looked up from reference TRBV7-9 and TRBJ2-7, is DTGVSQNPRHKITKRGQNVTFRCDPISEHNRLYWYRQTLGQGPEFLTYFQNEAQLEKSRLLSDRFSAERPKGSFSTLEIQRTEQGDSAMYLCASSPGLAGGEQYFGPGTRLTVT.

This clonotype was counted many times. The rearrangement uses TRBV19 and TRBJ1-5; D is possibly TRBD1 (5 bases). The V and J ends lost 4 bases and 9 bases respectively, with 16 bases between them. The CDR3 has 14 residues. Germline CDR1 reads LNHDA; CDR2 reads SQIVND (reference sequence). CDR3 region: CASSTDRSLPPQHF. The DNA for the CDR3 is TGTGCCAGTAGTACTGACAGAAGCCTTCCGCCCCAGCATTTT.

The CDR3 here is CASSLSSPGGSQPQHF. Written as DNA, the CDR3 is TGTGCCAGCAGTTTGAGTTCGCCTGGAGGGAGCCAGCCCCAGCATTTT. The chain is built from TRBV12-3 or TRBV12-4 and TRBJ1-5; D uncertain. The CDR3 is 16 amino acids. With 3 bases removed from V and 7 bases from J, the gap between germline ends came to 19 bases.

This clonotype was detected a few times. The rearrangement uses TRBV25-1 and TRBJ2-5; D not resolved. Germline CDR1 reads MGHDK; CDR2 reads SYGVNS. Trimming cost V 8 bases and J 5 bases, with 12 bases left between them. The CDR3 sequence is 12 residues long. The CDR3 loop reads CASPIPPETQYF. CDR3 bases: TGTGCCAGCCCGATTCCCCCGGAGACCCAGTACTTC.

This clonotype was picked up a small number of times. The chain has TRBV20-1 and TRBJ1-5; TRBD1 matches at 10 bases. Germline CDR1 reads DFQATT; CDR2 reads SNEGSKA (reference sequence). With 1 base clipped from V and 9 bases from J, the junction kept 9 bases outside the gene matches. CDR3 size: 15 residues. CDR3 DNA: TGCAGTGCTAGAGGACAGGGGGCGCTTAGGGGGCCCCAGCATTTT. Amino acids: CSARGQGALRGPQHF.

This clonotype was counted ten times or more. J is TRBJ1-5 and V is TRBV24-1; D not resolved. Deletions cut 2 bases from V and 0 bases from J, with 7 bases between. CDR1 is KGHDR and CDR2 is SFDVKD in the germline V gene. The CDR3 has 15 amino acids. The CDR3 coding sequence is TGTGCCACCAGTGATTCGGGAGGTAGCAATCAGCCCCAGCATTTT. This gives the protein CATSDSGGSNQPQHF.

In its sample, this clonotype was seen a few times. V gene TRBV10-3 combines with J gene TRBJ2-5, with TRBD1 as a possible D gene (5 bases). Germline CDR1 and CDR2: ENHRY and SYGVKD. CDR3 length: 14 residues. Trimming removed 2 bases from V and 0 bases from J, with 7 bases in between. CDR3 in amino acids: CAISEGRDQETQYF. The DNA of the CDR3 is TGTGCCATCAGTGAGGGCAGGGACCAAGAGACCCAGTACTTC.

The sample holds many counts of this clonotype. This chain uses TRBV12-3 or TRBV12-4 with TRBJ1-1; the D is unclear. The CDR3 length is 12 residues. Trimming stripped 1 base from V and 7 bases from J, with 7 bases between. CDR3: CASSLGVGEAFF. The CDR3 DNA is TGTGCCAGCAGTTTAGGGGTCGGTGAAGCTTTCTTT.

This clonotype was observed many times. The chain links TRBV12-3 or TRBV12-4 to TRBJ2-7, with 10 bases aligning to TRBD2. The length of the CDR3 is 16 residues. The CDR3 DNA reads as TGTGCTAGTGGTTTGACCCTCCCGGGACTAGCGTACGAGCAGTACTTC. It translates to CASGLTLPGLAYEQYF.

This clonotype came up many times. This chain's CDR3 is CSGQQRADTEAFF. CDR3 DNA: TGCAGCGGTCAGCAGCGGGCGGACACTGAAGCTTTCTTT. This chain links TRBV29-1 with TRBJ1-1; D not resolved. V lost 7 bases and J 3 bases, leaving 15 bases between the germline ends. The germline CDR1 and CDR2 sequences are SQVTM and ANQGSEA. The CDR3 has 13 residues.

This clonotype has ten or more counts. This chain uses TRBV7-8 with TRBJ1-1; no clear D. This CDR3 is 13 amino acids long. V was clipped by 3 bases and J by 7 bases, with 12 bases between them. The V gene's germline CDR1 is SGHVS and CDR2 FQNEAQ. Here the CDR3 DNA reads TGTGCCAGCAGCTTCTATAAGCACGTTGAAGCTTTCTTT. Protein: CASSFYKHVEAFF.

The CDR3 region has the DNA TGTGCCAGCAGCTTCAGAGACACTGAAGCTTTCTTT. It specifies CASSFRDTEAFF. The V call is TRBV11-2, the J call TRBJ1-1; D unclear. This CDR3 contains 12 residues. Germline-derived CDR1 and CDR2 are SGHAT and FQNNGV. The V end was cut by 3 bases, the J end by 3 bases, with 5 bases between. Based on the CDR3 plus reference TRBV11-2 and TRBJ1-1, the full variable domain is EAGVAQSPRYKIIEKRQSVAFWCNPISGHATLYWYQQILGQGPKLLIQFQNNGVVDDSQLPKDRFSAERLKGVDSTLKIQPAKLEDSAVYLCASSFRDTEAFFGQGTRLTVV.